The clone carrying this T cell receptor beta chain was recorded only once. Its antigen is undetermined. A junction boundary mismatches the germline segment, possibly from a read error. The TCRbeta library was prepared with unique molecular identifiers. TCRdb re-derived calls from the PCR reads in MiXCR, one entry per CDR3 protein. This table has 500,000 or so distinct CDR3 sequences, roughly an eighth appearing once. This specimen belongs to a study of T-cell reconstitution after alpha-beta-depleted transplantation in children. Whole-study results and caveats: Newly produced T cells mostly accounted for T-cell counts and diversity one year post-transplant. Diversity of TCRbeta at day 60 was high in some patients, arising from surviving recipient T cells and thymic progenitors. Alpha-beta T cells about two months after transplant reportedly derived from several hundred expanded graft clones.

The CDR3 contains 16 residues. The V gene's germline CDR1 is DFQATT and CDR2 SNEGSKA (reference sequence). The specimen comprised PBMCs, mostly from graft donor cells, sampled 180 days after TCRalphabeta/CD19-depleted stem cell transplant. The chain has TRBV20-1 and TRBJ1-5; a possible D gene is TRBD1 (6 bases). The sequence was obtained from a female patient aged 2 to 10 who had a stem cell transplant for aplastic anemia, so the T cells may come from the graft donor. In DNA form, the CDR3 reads TGCAGTGCTAGGGCCCCGGGGGCGCGTAGCAAGCAGCCCCAGCATTTT. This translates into CSARAPGARSKQPQHF.